The following is a TCR beta chain sequence with its context. The data were obtained in a study of blood T cell repertoires in COVID-19. On the study more broadly: There were acute and convalescent COVID-19 samples, and they came from the United States, Italy and Spain. The cDNA or gDNA used as material had been derived from T cells, B-cell-depleted T cells, or PBMCs.

As processed by the authors: Amplification from reference gene primers served as the basis for estimated nucleated cell counts. Produced via immunoSEQ multiplex PCR; TCRdb's table is partial and in-frame only. V and J calls and clone size are copied from that table; D and trimming were computed from the DNA. This table has over 150,000 clones, 86% appearing once. Between the trimmed V and J ends, which lost 5 bases and 5 bases, there was a span of 11 bases. The V gene's germline CDR1 is KGHDR and CDR2 SFDVKD. The CDR3 totals 13 residues. The V and J genes are TRBV24-1 and TRBJ2-5; possible D gene TRBD2, 6 bases. The clonotype comes from a man aged 45-65 years with active or convalescent COVID-19. The specimen was peripheral blood. In DNA form, the CDR3 reads TGTGCCACCAGTGGAGCGGGCGAGGAGACCCAGTACTTC. Translation gives CATSGAGEETQYF.